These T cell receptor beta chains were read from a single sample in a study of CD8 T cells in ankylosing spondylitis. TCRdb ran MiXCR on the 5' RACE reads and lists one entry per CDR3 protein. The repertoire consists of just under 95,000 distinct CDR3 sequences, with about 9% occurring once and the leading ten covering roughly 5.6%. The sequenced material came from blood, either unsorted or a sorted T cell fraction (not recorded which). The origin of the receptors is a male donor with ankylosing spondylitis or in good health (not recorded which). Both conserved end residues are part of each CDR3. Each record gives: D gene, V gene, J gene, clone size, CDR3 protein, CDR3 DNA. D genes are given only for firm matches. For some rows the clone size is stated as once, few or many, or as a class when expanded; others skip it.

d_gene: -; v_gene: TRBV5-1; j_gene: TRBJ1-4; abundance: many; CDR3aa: CASSVGTDNNEKLFF; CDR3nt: TGCGCCAGCAGCGTTGGGACTGATAATAATGAAAAACTGTTTTTT
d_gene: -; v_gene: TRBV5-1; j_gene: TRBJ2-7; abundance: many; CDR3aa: CASSKAGTDSYEQYF; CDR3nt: TGCGCCAGCAGCAAAGCCGGGACTGACTCCTACGAGCAGTACTTC
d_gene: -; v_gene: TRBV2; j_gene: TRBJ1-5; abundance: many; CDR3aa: CASSGVNQPQHF; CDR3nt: TGTGCCAGTTCAGGTGTCAATCAGCCCCAGCATTTT
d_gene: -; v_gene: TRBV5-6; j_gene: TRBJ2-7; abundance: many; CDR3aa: CASSSTGQTYEQYF; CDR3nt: TGTGCCAGCAGCAGCACGGGGCAGACCTACGAGCAGTACTTC
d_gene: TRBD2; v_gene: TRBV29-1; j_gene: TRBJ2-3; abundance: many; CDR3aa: CSAKRGASSTDTQYF; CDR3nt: TGCAGCGCGAAGCGGGGGGCTTCTAGCACAGATACGCAGTATTTT
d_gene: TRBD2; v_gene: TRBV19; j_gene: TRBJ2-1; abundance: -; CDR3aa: CASSWTSGGSYNEQFF; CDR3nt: TGTGCCAGTAGTTGGACTAGCGGGGGTTCTTACAATGAGCAGTTCTTC
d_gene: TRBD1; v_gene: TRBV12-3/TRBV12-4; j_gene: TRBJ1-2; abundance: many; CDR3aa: CASSLSQGQGHGYTF; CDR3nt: TGTGCCAGCAGTTTATCCCAAGGACAGGGTCATGGCTACACCTTC
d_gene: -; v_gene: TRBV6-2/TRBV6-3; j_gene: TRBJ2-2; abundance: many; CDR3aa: CASTSTIYTGELFF; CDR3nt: TGTGCCAGCACCTCGACAATTTACACCGGGGAGCTGTTTTTT
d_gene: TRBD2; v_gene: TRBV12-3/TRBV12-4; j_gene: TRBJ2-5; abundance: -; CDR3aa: CASRAGGSGGAWETQYF; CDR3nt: TGTGCCAGCAGAGCAGGGGGTAGCGGGGGGGCCTGGGAGACCCAGTACTTC
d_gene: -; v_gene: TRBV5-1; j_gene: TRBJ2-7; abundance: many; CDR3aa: CASSFSNRLSYEQYF; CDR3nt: TGCGCCAGCAGCTTCTCCAACAGGCTAAGCTACGAGCAGTACTTC